The 22 T cell receptor beta chains reported below all come from one sample, sequenced in a study of CD8 T cells in Susac syndrome. Random hexamers were used to reverse transcribe about 0.45 to 1 ug of RNA. TCRdb redid the calling of the immunoSEQ multiplex PCR reads with MiXCR, one entry per CDR3 protein. The table has over 100,000 distinct CDR3 sequences, around 94% seen once. Material: CD8+ T cells from PBMCs. Source of these receptors: a human donor with Susac syndrome.

The chain's CDR3 is CSAPHPSGTARHGYTF. As DNA, the CDR3 is TGCAGTGCTCCACACCCCTCGGGGACAGCCAGGCATGGCTACACCTTC. The chain joins TRBV20-1 to TRBJ1-2, with 7 bases identical to TRBD1. V trimming: 5 bases; J trimming: 6 bases; junction bases outside the gene matches: 18. This CDR3 has 16 amino acids. Germline CDR1 and CDR2: DFQATT and SNEGSKA (reference sequence).

The rearrangement links TRBV29-1 to TRBJ2-7; 7 nucleotides match TRBD1. J gave up 3 bases and V 1 base, and 6 bases lay outside the gene matches. Germline assignment: CDR1 SQVTM and CDR2 ANQGSEA. The CDR3 runs 14 residues. CDR3: CSVEGTGTLYEQYF. The CDR3 DNA follows: TGCAGCGTTGAAGGGACAGGAACCCTCTACGAGCAGTACTTC.

This chain connects TRBV27 to TRBJ2-1; D unclear. This CDR3 comprises 13 residues. The germline V gene has CDR1 MNHEY and CDR2 SMNVEV (reference sequence). Trimming removed 0 bases at V and 7 bases at J, with 7 bases between. The CDR3 DNA reads TGTGCCAGCAGTTTATCGATGGGAAATGAGCAGTTCTTC. The encoded protein is CASSLSMGNEQFF.

The gene calls are TRBV27 and TRBJ2-4; D is undetermined. Germline V gives CDR1 MNHEY, CDR2 SMNVEV (reference sequence). V was shortened by 7 bases and J by 1 base, with 8 bases between the two germline ends. The CDR3 totals 13 residues. The CDR3, as DNA: TGTGCCAGCACCGGAGACGCCAAAAACATTCAGTACTTC. It specifies CASTGDAKNIQYF.

The genes are TRBV29-1 and TRBJ1-5, with 9 positions matching TRBD1. Unmatched junction bases numbered 7, after V lost 6 bases and J lost 4 bases. This CDR3 spans 14 amino acids. Germline CDR1 reads SQVTM; CDR2 reads ANQGSEA. The CDR3 nucleotides read TGCAGCGTGTTGACAGGGGGGATAAATCAGCCCCAGCATTTT. Protein product: CSVLTGGINQPQHF.

This clonotype appeared a single time. The rearrangement links TRBV20-1 to TRBJ2-1; 7 nucleotides match TRBD1. J gave up 6 bases and V 6 bases, and 11 bases lay outside the gene matches. Per germline, CDR1 DFQATT and CDR2 SNEGSKA (reference sequence). The CDR3 runs 14 residues. Written as DNA, the CDR3 is TGCAGTGCCCCCAGGGGCGGACAGGTCAATGAGCAGTTCTTC. It yields the protein CSAPRGGQVNEQFF.

The chain has TRBV14 and TRBJ2-7, with 10 bases that match TRBD1. V was pared by 4 bases and J by 1 base, with 4 bases of the junction left unmatched. Germline CDR1 is SGHDN and CDR2 is FVKESK. The CDR3 is 15 residues long. This chain's CDR3 is CASSLGQGRSYEQYF. CDR3 bases: TGTGCCAGCAGCCTGGGACAGGGGAGATCCTACGAGCAGTACTTC.

The chain combines TRBV9 with TRBJ1-2; no clear D. Germline V gene data show CDR1 as SGDLS and CDR2 as YYNGEE. The CDR3 has 15 residues. Trimming took off 0 bases at V and 4 bases at J, with 13 bases between the two ends. The DNA of the CDR3 is TGTGCCAGCAGCGTAGATGAGGGAGAAAGCTATGGCTACACCTTC. Its translation is CASSVDEGESYGYTF.

This chain uses TRBV16 with TRBJ1-5; D gene unclear. CDR3 size: 15 residues. Trimming left V 0 bases short and J 0 bases short, with 6 bases between. Germline CDR1 is KGHSY and CDR2 is FQNENV. This chain's CDR3 is CASSQSDGSNQPQHF. CDR3 DNA sequence: TGTGCCAGCAGCCAATCTGACGGTAGCAATCAGCCCCAGCATTTT.

The chain uses TRBV20-1 and TRBJ2-5, with D perhaps TRBD1 or TRBD2 (5 bases each). V was trimmed by 2 bases and J by 1 base, leaving 8 bases between them. The CDR3 is 13 amino acids. Germline lookup yields CDR1 DFQATT and CDR2 SNEGSKA (reference sequence). CDR3 bases: TGCAGTGCTAGACTGGGACCCCAAGAGACCCAGTACTTC. It encodes CSARLGPQETQYF.

The chain uses TRBV5-4 and TRBJ1-6, with a possible D match to TRBD1 (5 bases). The CDR3 totals 14 residues. Deletions cut 4 bases from V and 9 bases from J, with 14 bases between. The germline V gene has CDR1 SGHNT and CDR2 YYREEE (reference sequence). The CDR3 protein is CASSPGTGISPLHF. In nucleotides, the CDR3 is TGTGCCAGCAGCCCCGGGACGGGGATTTCACCCCTCCACTTT.

The chain carries TRBV4-3 and TRBJ2-7, with TRBD2 matching 7 bases. CDR3 length: 16 amino acids. The trim removed 1 base at V and 3 bases at J, leaving 9 bases unmatched. CDR1 LGHNA and CDR2 YSLEER come from the germline V gene. CDR3 region: CASSQGVASGLYEQYF. The CDR3 DNA reads as TGCGCCAGCAGCCAAGGCGTTGCTAGCGGCCTCTACGAGCAGTACTTC.

This chain links TRBV5-1 with TRBJ2-5, with D possibly being TRBD2 (6 bases). Germline values: CDR1 SGHRS, CDR2 YFSETQ. The CDR3 has 15 residues. V shed 4 bases and J shed 3 bases, with 16 bases lying between them. CDR3 residues: CASSLGLPGEETQYF. CDR3 sequence (DNA): TGCGCCAGCAGCCTAGGACTACCTGGTGAAGAGACCCAGTACTTC.

The chain has TRBV12-3 or TRBV12-4 and TRBJ2-3; 8 nucleotides agree with TRBD2. J gave up 6 bases and V 1 base, and 6 bases lay outside the gene matches. CDR3 size: 15 residues. DNA of the CDR3: TGTGCCAGCAGTTTAGTGGCGGGGGGATGGGATACGCAGTATTTT. This sequence encodes CASSLVAGGWDTQYF.

The CDR3 sequence is CASSPRAGRETQYF. In DNA, the CDR3 is TGTGCCAGCAGCCCGCGGGCCGGTAGGGAGACCCAGTACTTC. The V call is TRBV11-2, the J call TRBJ2-5; a possible D gene is TRBD2 (5 bases). V lost 5 bases, J lost 5 bases, and 15 bases lay in between. The CDR3 has 14 residues. Germline CDR1 and CDR2: SGHAT and FQNNGV.

The count of this clonotype is one. The chain employs TRBV19 and TRBJ2-7, with a weak D call TRBD1 (5 bases). The CDR3 runs 14 residues. Per the germline V gene, CDR1 is LNHDA and CDR2 is SQIVND (reference sequence). Trimming stripped 5 bases from V and 3 bases from J, with 14 bases between. CDR3 region: CASSASPDSYEQYF. CDR3 nucleotide sequence: TGTGCCAGTAGTGCCTCTCCCGACAGCTACGAGCAGTACTTC.

This chain uses TRBV6-1 with TRBJ2-1; D is tentatively TRBD1 or TRBD2 (5 bases each). CDR1 and CDR2 from the germline V gene are MNHNS and SASEGT. This CDR3 spans 15 amino acids. V lost 5 bases and J 2 bases, leaving 13 bases between the germline ends. DNA for the CDR3: TGTGCCAGCAGTAACCGGGACGGAGCCTACAATGAGCAGTTCTTC. This gives the protein CASSNRDGAYNEQFF.

This chain uses TRBV29-1 with TRBJ2-7; D is ambiguous. V was trimmed by 7 bases and J by 3 bases, leaving 13 bases between them. The germline V gene encodes CDR1 SQVTM and CDR2 ANQGSEA. This CDR3 region has 12 residues. CDR3 DNA sequence: TGCAGCGCCTTCACGTGGGACTACGAGCAGTACTTC. Translating it yields CSAFTWDYEQYF.

The chain is built from TRBV20-1 and TRBJ2-1, with 7 bases identical to TRBD1. Germline V gives CDR1 DFQATT, CDR2 SNEGSKA (reference sequence). V lost 5 bases to trimming and J lost 8 bases; unmatched junction nucleotides: 9. CDR3 length: 13 amino acids. The CDR3 spells CSALDEGAHEQFF. The CDR3, as DNA: TGCAGTGCTCTAGACGAGGGGGCCCATGAGCAGTTCTTC.

The chain combines TRBV30 with TRBJ1-1; D remains ambiguous. V was clipped by 0 bases and J by 2 bases, with 10 bases between them. The CDR3 runs 14 residues. CDR1 and CDR2 from the germline V gene are GTSNPN and SVGIG (reference sequence). The CDR3 protein is CAWSVDATNTEAFF. The DNA of the CDR3 is TGTGCCTGGAGTGTAGACGCGACAAACACTGAAGCTTTCTTT.

CDR3 sequence: CASSVWTVSSGNTIYF. CDR3 coding DNA: TGTGCCAGCAGTGTTTGGACAGTAAGCTCTGGAAACACCATATATTTT. The J gene is TRBJ1-3, the V gene TRBV2; D might be TRBD1 (6 bases). The germline CDR1 and CDR2 sequences are SNHLY and FYNNEI. This CDR3 is 16 amino acids long. V shed 4 bases and J shed 0 bases, with 13 bases lying between them.

The chain combines TRBV3-1 with TRBJ2-7; 10 bases align to TRBD1. Germline V gene lookup returns CDR1 LGHDT and CDR2 YNNKEL (reference sequence). V lost 5 bases to trimming and J lost 3 bases; unmatched junction nucleotides: 4. CDR3 length: 14 residues. DNA for the CDR3: TGTGCCAGCAGCGTCCGGACAGGGGGCTACGAGCAGTACTTC. This encodes CASSVRTGGYEQYF.